The source of this T cell receptor beta chain is a study of T cell changes during pregnancy in multiple sclerosis. This table comes from immunoSEQ multiplex PCR, and its TCRdb copy is limited to in-frame clones, with some not included. The sample holds more than 70,000 clones, 90% to 95% seen once. The receptor's source is a female donor with multiple sclerosis, enrolled in a pregnancy study. This specimen was peripheral blood, taken in the second trimester of pregnancy.

The CDR3: CASVTTANYGYTF. The CDR3, as DNA: TGTGCCAGCGTAACAACCGCTAACTATGGCTACACCTTC. The V call is TRBV7-9, the J call TRBJ1-2; no reliable D call. The CDR3 has 13 residues. The germline V gene has CDR1 SEHNR and CDR2 FQNEAQ (reference sequence). V was pared by 8 bases and J by 0 bases, with 10 bases between.